A single sample is the source of the 4 T cell receptor beta chains below, sequenced in a study of blood T cell repertoires in COVID-19. Profiled with immunoSEQ multiplex PCR; TCRdb holds only in-frame clones, not every one. The sample has about 210,000 clones; 90% to 95% are singletons. Sequencing was done on a sample of peripheral blood. These receptors all come from a man aged 30 to 45 with acute or convalescent COVID-19.

The chain joins TRBV19 to TRBJ1-1; 7 positions agree with TRBD1. The CDR3 consists of 14 residues. The ends lost 7 bases at V and 6 bases at J; junction bases unmatched: 11. Germline V gene sequence: CDR1 LNHDA, CDR2 SQIVND (reference sequence). CDR3 amino acids: CASTLRGLVPEAFF. The CDR3, as DNA: TGTGCCAGTACCTTAAGGGGGCTCGTTCCTGAAGCTTTCTTT.

The V gene is TRBV28, the J gene TRBJ2-3; D may be TRBD1 (5 bases). Trimming cost V 4 bases and J 2 bases, with 10 bases left between them. The length of the CDR3 is 14 residues. Per the germline V gene, CDR1 is MDHEN and CDR2 is SYDVKM. In DNA form, the CDR3 reads TGTGCCAGCAGTTCAACAGGCTACACAGATACGCAGTATTTT. Its translation: CASSSTGYTDTQYF.

The chain carries TRBV28 and TRBJ1-1; the D gene is possibly TRBD1 (5 bases). The CDR3 spans 14 residues. Trimming shortened V by 6 bases and J by 6 bases, and 17 bases separated the two germline ends. Germline lookup yields CDR1 MDHEN and CDR2 SYDVKM. CDR3 coding DNA: TGTGCCAGCAGGGGTCAGGGTACCGTCCCTGAAGCTTTCTTT. Translating gives CASRGQGTVPEAFF.

CDR3 sequence: CASYSVARVNYGYTF. The CDR3 DNA reads as TGTGCCAGCTATTCCGTGGCCAGGGTCAACTATGGCTACACCTTC. The genes are TRBV28 and TRBJ1-2; tentative D call: TRBD1 (5 bases). Germline assignment: CDR1 MDHEN and CDR2 SYDVKM. The CDR3 has 15 residues. Trimming shortened V by 8 bases and J by 2 bases, and 18 bases separated the two germline ends.